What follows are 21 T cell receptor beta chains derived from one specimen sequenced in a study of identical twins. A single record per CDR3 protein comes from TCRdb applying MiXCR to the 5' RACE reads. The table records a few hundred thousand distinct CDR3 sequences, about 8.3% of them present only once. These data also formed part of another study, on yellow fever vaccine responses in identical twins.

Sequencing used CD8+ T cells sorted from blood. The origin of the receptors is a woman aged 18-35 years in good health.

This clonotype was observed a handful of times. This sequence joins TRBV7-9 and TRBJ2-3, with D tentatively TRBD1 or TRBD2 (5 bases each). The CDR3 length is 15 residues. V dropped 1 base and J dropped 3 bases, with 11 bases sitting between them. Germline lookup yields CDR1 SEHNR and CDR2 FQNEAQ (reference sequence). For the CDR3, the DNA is TGTGCCAGCAGCTTAGGGGACGGCCCTACAGATACGCAGTATTTT. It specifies CASSLGDGPTDTQYF.

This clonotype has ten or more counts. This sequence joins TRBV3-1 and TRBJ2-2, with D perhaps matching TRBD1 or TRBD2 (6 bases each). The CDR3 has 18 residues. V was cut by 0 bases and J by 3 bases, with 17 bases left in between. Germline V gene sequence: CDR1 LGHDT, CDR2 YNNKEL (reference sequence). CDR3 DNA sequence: TGTGCCAGCAGCCAAGATCTTTTATCGGGGGCGTACACCGGGGAGCTGTTTTTT. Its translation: CASSQDLLSGAYTGELFF.

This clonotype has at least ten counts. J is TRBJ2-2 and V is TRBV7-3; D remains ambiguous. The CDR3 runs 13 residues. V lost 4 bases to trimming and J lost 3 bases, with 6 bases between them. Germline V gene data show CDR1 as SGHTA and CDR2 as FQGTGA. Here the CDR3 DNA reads TGTGCCAGCAGCTCGGATGACACCGGGGAGCTGTTTTTT. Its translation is CASSSDDTGELFF.

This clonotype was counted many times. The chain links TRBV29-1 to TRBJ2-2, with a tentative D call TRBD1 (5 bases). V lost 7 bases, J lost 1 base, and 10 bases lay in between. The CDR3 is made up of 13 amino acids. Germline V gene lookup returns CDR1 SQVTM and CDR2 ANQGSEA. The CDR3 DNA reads TGCAGCGCCGAAGGACAGAACACCGGGGAGCTGTTTTTT. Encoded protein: CSAEGQNTGELFF.

The CDR3 reads CASSQWGEETQYF. CDR3 coding DNA: TGTGCCAGCAGCCAATGGGGAGAGGAGACCCAGTACTTC. V and J are TRBV14 and TRBJ2-5, with D maybe TRBD2 (5 bases). The germline CDR1 and CDR2 sequences are SGHDN and FVKESK. Trimming removed 2 bases at V and 5 bases at J, with 9 bases between. This CDR3 spans 13 amino acids.

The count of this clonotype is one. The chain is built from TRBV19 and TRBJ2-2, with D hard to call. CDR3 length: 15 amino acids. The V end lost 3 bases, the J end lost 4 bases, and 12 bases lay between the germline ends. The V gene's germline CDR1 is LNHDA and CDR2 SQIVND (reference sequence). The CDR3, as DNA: TGTGCCAGTAGTATGCCTACCGCGAGCACCGGGGAGCTGTTTTTT. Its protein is CASSMPTASTGELFF.

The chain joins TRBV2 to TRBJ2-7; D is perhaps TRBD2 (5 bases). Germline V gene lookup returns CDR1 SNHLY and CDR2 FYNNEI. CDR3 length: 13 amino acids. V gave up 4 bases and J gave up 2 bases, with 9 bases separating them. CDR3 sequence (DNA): TGTGCCAGCAGTGGGAGAGGGACCTACGAGCAGTACTTC. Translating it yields CASSGRGTYEQYF.

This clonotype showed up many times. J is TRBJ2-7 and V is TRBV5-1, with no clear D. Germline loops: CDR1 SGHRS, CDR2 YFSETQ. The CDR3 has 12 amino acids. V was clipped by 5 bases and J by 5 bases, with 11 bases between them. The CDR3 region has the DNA TGCGCCAGCAGAGTCGACTCTAACGAGCAGTACTTC. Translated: CASRVDSNEQYF. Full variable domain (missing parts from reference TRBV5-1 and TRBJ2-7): KAGVTQTPRYLIKTRGQQVTLSCSPISGHRSVSWYQQTPGQGLQFLFEYFSETQRNKGNFPGRFSGRQFSNSRSEMNVSTLELGDSALYLCASRVDSNEQYFGPGTRLTVT.

The CDR3 coding sequence is TGTGCCAGCAGCAAGTATGTAGGGAACGAGCAGTACTTC. This encodes CASSKYVGNEQYF. V and J are TRBV21-1 and TRBJ2-7. TRBV21-1 is a recognized pseudogene. The CDR3 is made up of 13 amino acids.

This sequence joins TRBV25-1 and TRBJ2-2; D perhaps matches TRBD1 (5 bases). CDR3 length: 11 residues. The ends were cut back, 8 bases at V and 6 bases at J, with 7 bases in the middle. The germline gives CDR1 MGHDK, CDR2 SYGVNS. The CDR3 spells CASAGPGELFF. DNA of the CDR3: TGTGCCAGCGCAGGGCCCGGGGAGCTGTTTTTT.

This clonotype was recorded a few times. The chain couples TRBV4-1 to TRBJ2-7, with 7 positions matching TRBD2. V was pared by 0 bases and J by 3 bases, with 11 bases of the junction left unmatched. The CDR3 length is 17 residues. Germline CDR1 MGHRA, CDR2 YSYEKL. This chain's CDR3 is CASSQDPWLGGVYEQYF. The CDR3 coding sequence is TGCGCCAGCAGCCAAGATCCCTGGTTGGGGGGGGTCTACGAGCAGTACTTC.

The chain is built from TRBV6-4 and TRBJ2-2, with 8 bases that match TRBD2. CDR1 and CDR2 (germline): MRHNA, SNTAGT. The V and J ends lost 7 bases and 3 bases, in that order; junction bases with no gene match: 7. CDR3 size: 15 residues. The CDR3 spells CASTKAAGDTGELFF. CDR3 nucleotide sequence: TGTGCCAGCACCAAAGCAGCGGGAGACACCGGGGAGCTGTTTTTT.

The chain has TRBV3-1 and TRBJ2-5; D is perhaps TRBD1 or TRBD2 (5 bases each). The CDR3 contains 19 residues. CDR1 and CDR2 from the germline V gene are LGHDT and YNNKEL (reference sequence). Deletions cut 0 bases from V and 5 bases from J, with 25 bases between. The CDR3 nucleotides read TGTGCCAGCAGCCAAGACGGCAGGGAGATGATGGGACCGTTTGAGACCCAGTACTTC. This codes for CASSQDGREMMGPFETQYF.

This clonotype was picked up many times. CDR3: CASSQGYQGRYEQYF. DNA of the CDR3: TGCGCCAGCAGCCAAGGTTATCAGGGGCGCTACGAGCAGTACTTC. This chain joins TRBV4-3 and TRBJ2-7; perhaps TRBD1 as D (6 bases). In germline, CDR1 is LGHNA, CDR2 YSLEER. V was clipped by 1 base and J by 3 bases, with 13 bases between them. The CDR3 runs to 15 residues.

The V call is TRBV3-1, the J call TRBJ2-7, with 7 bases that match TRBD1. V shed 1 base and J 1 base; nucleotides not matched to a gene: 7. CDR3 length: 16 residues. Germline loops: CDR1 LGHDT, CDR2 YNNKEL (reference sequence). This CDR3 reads CASSQVVRGSSYEQYF. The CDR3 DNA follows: TGTGCCAGCAGCCAAGTGGTCAGGGGGAGTTCCTACGAGCAGTACTTC.

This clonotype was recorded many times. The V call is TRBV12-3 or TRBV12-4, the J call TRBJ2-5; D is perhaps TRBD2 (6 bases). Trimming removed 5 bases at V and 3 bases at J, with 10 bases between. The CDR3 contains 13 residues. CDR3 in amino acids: CASSHWTKETQYF. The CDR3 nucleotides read TGTGCCAGCAGTCATTGGACTAAAGAGACCCAGTACTTC.

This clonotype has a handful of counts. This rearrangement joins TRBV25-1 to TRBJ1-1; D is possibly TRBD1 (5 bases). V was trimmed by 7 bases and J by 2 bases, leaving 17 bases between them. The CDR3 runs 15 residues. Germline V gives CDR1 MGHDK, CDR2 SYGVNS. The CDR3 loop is CASTDRTTLNTEAFF. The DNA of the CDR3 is TGTGCCAGCACAGATCGGACAACCCTAAACACTGAAGCTTTCTTT. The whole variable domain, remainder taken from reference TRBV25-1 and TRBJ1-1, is EADIYQTPRYLVIGTGKKITLECSQTMGHDKMYWYQQDPGMELHLIHYSYGVNSTEKGDLSSESTVSRIRTEHFPLTLESARPSHTSQYLCASTDRTTLNTEAFFGQGTRLTVV.

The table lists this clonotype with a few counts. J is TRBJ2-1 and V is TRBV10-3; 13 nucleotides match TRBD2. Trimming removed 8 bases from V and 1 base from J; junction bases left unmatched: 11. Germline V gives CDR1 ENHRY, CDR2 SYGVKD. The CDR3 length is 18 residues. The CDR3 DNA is TGTGCCATCCAGTCCATGGGACTAGCGGGAACATCCTACAATGAGCAGTTCTTC. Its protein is CAIQSMGLAGTSYNEQFF.

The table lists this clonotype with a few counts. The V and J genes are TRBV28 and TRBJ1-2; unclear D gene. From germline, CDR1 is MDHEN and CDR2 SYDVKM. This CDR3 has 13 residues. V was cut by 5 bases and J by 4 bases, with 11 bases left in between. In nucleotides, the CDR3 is TGTGCCAGCAGTCTAGGACTTTTCTATGGCTACACCTTC. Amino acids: CASSLGLFYGYTF.

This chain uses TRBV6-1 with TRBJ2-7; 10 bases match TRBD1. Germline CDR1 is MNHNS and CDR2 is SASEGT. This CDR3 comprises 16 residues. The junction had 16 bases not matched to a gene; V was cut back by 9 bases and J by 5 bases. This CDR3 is CASAKPGTGESDEQYF. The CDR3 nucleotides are TGTGCCAGTGCAAAACCTGGGACAGGGGAGAGTGACGAGCAGTACTTC.

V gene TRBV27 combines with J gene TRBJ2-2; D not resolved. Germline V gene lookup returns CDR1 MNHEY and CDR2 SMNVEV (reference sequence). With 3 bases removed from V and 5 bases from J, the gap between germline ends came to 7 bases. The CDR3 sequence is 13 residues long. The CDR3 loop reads CASSFWVTGELFF. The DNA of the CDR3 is TGTGCCAGCAGTTTCTGGGTGACCGGGGAGCTGTTTTTT.